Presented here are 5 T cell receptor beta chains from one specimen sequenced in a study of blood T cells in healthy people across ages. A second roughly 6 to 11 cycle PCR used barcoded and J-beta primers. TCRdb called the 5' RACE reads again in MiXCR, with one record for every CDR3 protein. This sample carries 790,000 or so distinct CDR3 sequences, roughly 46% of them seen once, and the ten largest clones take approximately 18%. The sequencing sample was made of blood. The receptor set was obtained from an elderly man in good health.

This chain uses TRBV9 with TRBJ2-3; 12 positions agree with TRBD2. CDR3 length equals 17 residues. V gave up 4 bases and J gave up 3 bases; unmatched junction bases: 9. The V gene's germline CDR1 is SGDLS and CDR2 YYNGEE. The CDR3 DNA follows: TGTGCCAGCAGCCCGGGGATTCTAGCGGGAGGGACAGATACGCAGTATTTT. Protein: CASSPGILAGGTDTQYF.

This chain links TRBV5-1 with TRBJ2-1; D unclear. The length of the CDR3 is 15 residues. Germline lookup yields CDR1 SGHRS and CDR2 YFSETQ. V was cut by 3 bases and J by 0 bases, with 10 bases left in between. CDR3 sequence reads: CASSSTDVSYNEQFF. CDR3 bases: TGCGCCAGCAGCTCGACGGATGTCTCCTACAATGAGCAGTTCTTC.

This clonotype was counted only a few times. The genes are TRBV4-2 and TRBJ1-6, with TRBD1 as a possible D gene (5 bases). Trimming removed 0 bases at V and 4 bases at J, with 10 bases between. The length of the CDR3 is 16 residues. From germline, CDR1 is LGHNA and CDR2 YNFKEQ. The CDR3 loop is CASSQDWDGYNSPLHF. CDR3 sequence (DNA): TGTGCCAGCAGCCAAGACTGGGACGGTTATAATTCACCCCTCCACTTT.

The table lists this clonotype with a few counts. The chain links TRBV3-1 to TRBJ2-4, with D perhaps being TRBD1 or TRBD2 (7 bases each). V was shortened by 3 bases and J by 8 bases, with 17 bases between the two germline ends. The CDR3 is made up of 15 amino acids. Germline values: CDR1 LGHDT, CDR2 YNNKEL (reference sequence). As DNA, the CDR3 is TGTGCCAGCAGCCACTATCTCAGGGGGAGGGACATTCAGTACTTC. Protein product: CASSHYLRGRDIQYF.

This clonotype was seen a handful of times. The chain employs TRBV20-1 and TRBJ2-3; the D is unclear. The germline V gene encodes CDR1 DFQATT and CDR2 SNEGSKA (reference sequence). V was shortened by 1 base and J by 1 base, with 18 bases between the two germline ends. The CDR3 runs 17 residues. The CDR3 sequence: CSARAGQRADGTDTQYF. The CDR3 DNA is TGCAGTGCTAGAGCAGGCCAGCGCGCAGATGGCACAGATACGCAGTATTTT.